This T cell receptor (beta chain) came from a study of cytomegalovirus exposure and HLA in healthy donors. Study summary: Early released data had about 80 million unique TCRs, all coming from HLA-typed donors.

As regards this clone: What it recognizes is unknown.

Overall study results and limits: Several of the most significant clusters appeared linked to common viral pathogens, based on a later analysis. A likely sequencing artifact accounted for one observed cluster of highly shared sequence variants.

It was with 60 Vbeta and 13 Jbeta primers that the PCR ran. The repertoire was sequenced with immunoSEQ multiplex PCR; TCRdb's copy has only in-frame clones and lacks some. In the table there are some 150,000 clones, 75% to 85% of which are singletons. The trim removed 0 bases at V and 4 bases at J, leaving 2 bases unmatched. This CDR3 is 15 amino acids long. CDR1 is SGHRS and CDR2 is YFSETQ in the germline V gene. The sample taken for sequencing was PBMCs. V usage is TRBV5-1 and J usage is TRBJ2-1; TRBD2 aligns across 9 bases. The sequence was collected from a human donor in good health. The CDR3 coding sequence is TGCGCCAGCAGCTTGGTTAGCGGGAGTTACAATGAGCAGTTCTTC. Amino acid sequence: CASSLVSGSYNEQFF.